The rows below give T cell receptor beta chains drawn from one sample of a study of blood T cell repertoires in COVID-19. Assay used: immunoSEQ multiplex PCR; TCRdb lists only in-frame clones, some missing. Seen here are 100,000 to 150,000 clones, 79% observed once, and the top ten hold under 45%. Sequencing was done on a sample of peripheral blood. The source is a man in his forties with active or convalescent COVID-19. Both conserved end residues are part of each CDR3. The order of the fields is clone size, D gene, V gene, J gene, CDR3 protein, CDR3 DNA. D genes are given only for firm matches. Some rows have no size entry. The others give once, few or many, or a class for an expanded clone.

clone_size: .
d_call: TRBD1
v_call: TRBV19
j_call: TRBJ2-3
cdr3_aa: CASNTGQGTDTQYF
cdr3_nt: TGTGCCAGTAATACGGGACAGGGCACAGATACGCAGTATTTT

clone_size: .
d_call: TRBD1
v_call: TRBV2
j_call: TRBJ1-2
cdr3_aa: CASRPQGADYGYTF
cdr3_nt: TGTGCCAGCAGGCCACAGGGGGCGGACTATGGCTACACCTTC

clone_size: .
d_call: TRBD1
v_call: TRBV28
j_call: TRBJ1-5
cdr3_aa: CASSSPGQSNQPQHF
cdr3_nt: TGTGCCAGCAGTTCTCCGGGACAGAGCAATCAGCCCCAGCATTTT

clone_size: .
d_call: .
v_call: TRBV5-1
j_call: TRBJ2-2
cdr3_aa: CASSLLGQNTGELFF
cdr3_nt: TGCGCCAGCAGCTTGCTCGGACAAAACACCGGGGAGCTGTTTTTT

clone_size: .
d_call: TRBD1
v_call: TRBV28
j_call: TRBJ1-5
cdr3_aa: CASTLQTGGIQPQHF
cdr3_nt: TGTGCCAGCACCCTTCAGACAGGGGGCATTCAGCCCCAGCATTTT

clone_size: .
d_call: TRBD2
v_call: TRBV28
j_call: TRBJ2-5
cdr3_aa: CASRGLAGNQETQYF
cdr3_nt: TGTGCCAGCAGAGGACTAGCGGGGAACCAAGAGACCCAGTACTTC

clone_size: .
d_call: TRBD1
v_call: TRBV11-2
j_call: TRBJ1-2
cdr3_aa: CASSSTGYGYTF
cdr3_nt: TGTGCCAGCAGCTCGACAGGGTATGGCTACACCTTC

clone_size: .
d_call: .
v_call: TRBV7-2
j_call: TRBJ1-3
cdr3_aa: CASSPTVGGNTIYF
cdr3_nt: TGTGCCAGCAGCCCGACAGTAGGTGGAAACACCATATATTTT

clone_size: .
d_call: .
v_call: TRBV18
j_call: TRBJ1-3
cdr3_aa: CASSPRIKGGSGNTIYF
cdr3_nt: TGTGCCAGCTCACCACGAATTAAAGGAGGCTCTGGAAACACCATATATTTT

clone_size: .
d_call: TRBD2
v_call: TRBV2
j_call: TRBJ2-7
cdr3_aa: CASIIRGLASEQYF
cdr3_nt: TGTGCCAGCATTATTAGGGGACTAGCATCCGAGCAGTACTTC

clone_size: .
d_call: .
v_call: TRBV3-1/TRBV3-2
j_call: TRBJ2-1
cdr3_aa: CASSHRTERREFF
cdr3_nt: TGTGCCAGCAGCCACCGAACGGAGCGACGTGAGTTCTTC

clone_size: .
d_call: TRBD1
v_call: TRBV4-2
j_call: TRBJ1-6
cdr3_aa: CASSQLRDSNSPLHF
cdr3_nt: TGTGCCAGCAGCCAACTCCGGGACAGTAATTCACCCCTCCACTTT

clone_size: few
d_call: TRBD1
v_call: TRBV11-1
j_call: TRBJ2-2
cdr3_aa: CASSFRTGGGGELFF
cdr3_nt: TGTGCCAGCAGCTTCAGGACAGGGGGCGGCGGGGAGCTGTTTTTT

clone_size: .
d_call: .
v_call: TRBV3-1/TRBV3-2
j_call: TRBJ1-2
cdr3_aa: CASSPTKSSGYGYTF
cdr3_nt: TGTGCCAGCAGCCCTACCAAGAGCTCCGGCTATGGCTACACCTTC

clone_size: .
d_call: .
v_call: TRBV27
j_call: TRBJ2-2
cdr3_aa: CASSLSILRTGELFF
cdr3_nt: TGTGCCAGCAGTTTAAGCATTCTCAGGACCGGGGAGCTGTTTTTT

clone_size: .
d_call: .
v_call: TRBV27
j_call: TRBJ1-4
cdr3_aa: CASGRRGATAATNEKLFF
cdr3_nt: TGTGCCAGCGGCCGGCGGGGTGCTACAGCCGCAACTAATGAAAAACTGTTTTTT

clone_size: .
d_call: .
v_call: TRBV3-1/TRBV3-2
j_call: TRBJ1-1
cdr3_aa: CASSQDKRGRVNTEAFF
cdr3_nt: TGTGCCAGCAGCCAAGATAAAAGGGGTAGGGTGAACACTGAAGCTTTCTTT

clone_size: .
d_call: .
v_call: TRBV7-8
j_call: TRBJ1-2
cdr3_aa: CASSLKTRGIHGYTF
cdr3_nt: TGTGCCAGCAGCCTCAAAACGAGGGGGATCCATGGCTACACCTTC

clone_size: .
d_call: .
v_call: TRBV5-6
j_call: TRBJ1-2
cdr3_aa: CASSLRAGPYGYTF
cdr3_nt: TGTGCCAGCAGCTTGCGGGCGGGGCCCTATGGCTACACCTTC

clone_size: .
d_call: TRBD1
v_call: TRBV18
j_call: TRBJ1-4
cdr3_aa: CASNRGRREKLFF
cdr3_nt: TGTGCCAGCAACAGGGGGCGGCGGGAAAAACTGTTTTTT

clone_size: once
d_call: .
v_call: TRBV9
j_call: TRBJ1-1
cdr3_aa: CASSPDTAYTTNTEAFF
cdr3_nt: TGTGCCAGCAGCCCTGACACGGCTTACACCACGAACACTGAAGCTTTCTTT

clone_size: many
d_call: TRBD2
v_call: TRBV25-1
j_call: TRBJ2-1
cdr3_aa: CASKTLAGLNEQFF
cdr3_nt: TGTGCCAGCAAAACACTAGCGGGGTTGAATGAGCAGTTCTTC

clone_size: .
d_call: TRBD1
v_call: TRBV19
j_call: TRBJ1-6
cdr3_aa: CASSIGRFRGQASPLHF
cdr3_nt: TGTGCCAGTAGTATAGGGCGTTTTCGGGGACAGGCGTCACCCCTCCACTTT

clone_size: .
d_call: TRBD1
v_call: TRBV28
j_call: TRBJ1-2
cdr3_aa: CASSPGQVYGYTF
cdr3_nt: TGTGCCAGCAGCCCCGGACAGGTCTATGGCTACACCTTC

clone_size: .
d_call: .
v_call: TRBV5-1
j_call: TRBJ1-2
cdr3_aa: CASSLAAGLTGYTF
cdr3_nt: TGCGCCAGCAGCTTGGCGGCAGGGCTTACGGGCTACACCTTC

clone_size: few
d_call: TRBD1
v_call: TRBV10-2
j_call: TRBJ2-1
cdr3_aa: CASRRKKRQGHEQFF
cdr3_nt: TGCGCCAGCAGACGAAAAAAAAGACAGGGCCATGAGCAGTTCTTC

clone_size: .
d_call: .
v_call: TRBV5-4
j_call: TRBJ2-7
cdr3_aa: CASSPPGLRGSSYEQYF
cdr3_nt: TGTGCCAGCAGCCCTCCGGGACTGAGGGGAAGCTCCTACGAGCAGTACTTC

clone_size: .
d_call: .
v_call: TRBV27
j_call: TRBJ2-1
cdr3_aa: CASSLDSYNEQFF
cdr3_nt: TGTGCCAGCAGTTTGGACAGCTACAATGAGCAGTTCTTC

clone_size: .
d_call: .
v_call: TRBV19
j_call: TRBJ2-6
cdr3_aa: CASSIERSGEGSPGANVLTF
cdr3_nt: TGTGCCAGTAGTATAGAGAGGTCCGGGGAAGGCTCGCCTGGGGCCAACGTCCTGACTTTC

clone_size: .
d_call: .
v_call: TRBV19
j_call: TRBJ1-1
cdr3_aa: CASTRRGITEAFF
cdr3_nt: TGTGCCAGTACTCGGCGGGGTATTACTGAAGCTTTCTTT

clone_size: .
d_call: .
v_call: TRBV4-1
j_call: TRBJ2-2
cdr3_aa: CASSQDSRGIGELFF
cdr3_nt: TGCGCCAGCAGCCAAGATAGCAGGGGTATCGGGGAGCTGTTTTTT

clone_size: .
d_call: .
v_call: TRBV5-1
j_call: TRBJ2-2
cdr3_aa: CASSLGAITGELFF
cdr3_nt: TGCGCCAGCAGCTTGGGAGCGATCACCGGGGAGCTGTTTTTT

clone_size: .
d_call: .
v_call: TRBV29-1
j_call: TRBJ1-2
cdr3_aa: CSAQAGRGYTF
cdr3_nt: TGCAGCGCTCAAGCGGGCCGAGGCTACACCTTC

clone_size: .
d_call: .
v_call: TRBV19
j_call: TRBJ1-5
cdr3_aa: CASRLTGSDQPQHF
cdr3_nt: TGTGCCAGTAGATTAACAGGGTCGGATCAGCCCCAGCATTTT

clone_size: few
d_call: .
v_call: TRBV7-9
j_call: TRBJ1-1
cdr3_aa: CASSAEGRGLNTEAFF
cdr3_nt: TGTGCCAGCAGTGCAGAGGGTCGTGGTTTGAACACTGAAGCTTTCTTT

clone_size: .
d_call: TRBD1
v_call: TRBV12-3/TRBV12-4
j_call: TRBJ2-7
cdr3_aa: CASRPDRAYEQYF
cdr3_nt: TGTGCCAGCAGACCGGACAGGGCATACGAGCAGTACTTC